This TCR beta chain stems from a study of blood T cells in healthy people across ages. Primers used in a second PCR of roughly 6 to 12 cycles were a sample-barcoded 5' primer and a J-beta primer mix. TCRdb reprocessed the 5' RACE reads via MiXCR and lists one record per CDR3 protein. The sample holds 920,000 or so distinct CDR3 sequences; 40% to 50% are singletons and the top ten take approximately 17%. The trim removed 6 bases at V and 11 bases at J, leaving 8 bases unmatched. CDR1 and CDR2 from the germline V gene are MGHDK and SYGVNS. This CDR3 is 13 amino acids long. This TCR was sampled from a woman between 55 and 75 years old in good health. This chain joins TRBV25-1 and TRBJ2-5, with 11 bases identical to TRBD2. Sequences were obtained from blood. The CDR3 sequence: CASRTSGVPEQYF. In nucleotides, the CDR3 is TGTGCCAGCAGGACTAGCGGGGTCCCAGAGCAGTACTTC.